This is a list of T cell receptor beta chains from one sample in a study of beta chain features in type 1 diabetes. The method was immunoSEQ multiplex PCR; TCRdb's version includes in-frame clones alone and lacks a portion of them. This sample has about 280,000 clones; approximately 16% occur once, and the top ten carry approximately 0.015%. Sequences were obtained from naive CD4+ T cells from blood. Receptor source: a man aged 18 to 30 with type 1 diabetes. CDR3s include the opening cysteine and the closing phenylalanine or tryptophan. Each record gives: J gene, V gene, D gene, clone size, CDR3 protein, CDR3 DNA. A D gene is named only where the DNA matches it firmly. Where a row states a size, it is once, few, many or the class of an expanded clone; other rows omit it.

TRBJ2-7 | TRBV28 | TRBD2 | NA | CASSSSGTRVYEQYF | TGTGCCAGCAGTTCGTCCGGGACTAGGGTTTACGAGCAGTACTTC
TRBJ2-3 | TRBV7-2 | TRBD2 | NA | CASSTGGGDTQYF | TGTGCCAGCAGCACGGGCGGGGGAGATACGCAGTATTTT
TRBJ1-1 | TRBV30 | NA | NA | CAWTRGGTEAFF | TGTGCATGGACGCGCGGGGGCACTGAAGCTTTCTTT
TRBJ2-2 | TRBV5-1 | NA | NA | CASREAGTTGELFF | TGCGCCAGCAGAGAAGCCGGGACAACCGGGGAGCTGTTTTTT
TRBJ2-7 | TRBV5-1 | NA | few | CASSLEGLLYEQYF | TGCGCCAGCAGCTTGGAGGGACTTCTCTACGAGCAGTACTTC
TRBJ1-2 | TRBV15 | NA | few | CATSSRTYTGDYTF | TGTGCCACCAGCAGTCGGACCTACACCGGGGACTACACCTTC
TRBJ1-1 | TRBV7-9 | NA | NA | CASSLPDTEAFF | TGTGCCAGCAGCCTGCCGGACACTGAAGCTTTCTTT
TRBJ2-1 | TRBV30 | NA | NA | CAWRANRALRGNEQFF | TGTGCCTGGAGGGCCAACAGGGCGCTAAGGGGCAATGAGCAGTTCTTC
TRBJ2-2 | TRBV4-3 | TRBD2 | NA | CASSQEFAGVYTGELFF | TGCGCCAGCAGCCAAGAATTTGCGGGGGTGTACACCGGGGAGCTGTTTTTT
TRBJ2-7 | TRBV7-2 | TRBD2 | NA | CASSPTSAYEQYF | TGTGCCAGCAGCCCGACTAGCGCTTACGAGCAGTACTTC
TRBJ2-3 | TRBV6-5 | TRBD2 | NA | CASRATGGTRYF | TGTGCCAGCAGGGCTACGGGAGGTACTCGGTATTTT
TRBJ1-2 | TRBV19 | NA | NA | CASSLAGASVYGYTF | TGTGCCAGTAGTTTGGCAGGGGCGTCTGTCTATGGCTACACCTTC
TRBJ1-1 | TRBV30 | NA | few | CAWSRIRGHEDTEAFF | TGTGCCTGGAGTCGGATCCGAGGGCACGAGGACACTGAAGCTTTCTTT
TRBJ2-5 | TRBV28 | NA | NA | CASSSRGRRETQYF | TGTGCCAGCAGTTCCCGTGGTAGGAGAGAGACCCAGTACTTC
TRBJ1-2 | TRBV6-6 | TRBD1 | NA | CASSPRTGFAF | TGTGCCAGCAGTCCCCGGACAGGGTTCGCCTTC
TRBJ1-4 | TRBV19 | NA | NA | CASSIRGEGLFF | TGTGCCAGTAGTATTCGCGGCGAGGGACTGTTTTTT
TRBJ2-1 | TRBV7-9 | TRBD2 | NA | CASSFAIGGANNEQFF | TGTGCCAGCAGCTTTGCGATCGGGGGGGCAAACAATGAGCAGTTCTTC
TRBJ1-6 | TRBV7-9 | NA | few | CASSLGWDKNSPLHF | TGTGCCAGCAGCTTAGGCTGGGACAAAAATTCACCCCTCCACTTT
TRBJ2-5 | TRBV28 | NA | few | CASTTYSVYQETQYF | TGTGCCAGCACTACCTACAGTGTGTACCAAGAGACCCAGTACTTC
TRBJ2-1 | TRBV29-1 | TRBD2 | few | CSGELAANYNEQFF | TGCAGCGGCGAACTAGCGGCCAACTACAATGAGCAGTTCTTC
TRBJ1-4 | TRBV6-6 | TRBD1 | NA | CASSSRQGAEEKLFF | TGTGCCAGCAGTTCACGACAGGGGGCGGAGGAAAAACTGTTTTTT
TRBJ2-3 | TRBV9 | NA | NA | CASTRAASTDTQYF | TGTGCCAGCACCAGAGCGGCCAGCACAGATACGCAGTATTTT
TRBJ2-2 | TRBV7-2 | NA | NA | CASSPAGQNTGELFF | TGTGCCAGCAGCCCAGCGGGACAGAACACCGGGGAGCTGTTTTTT
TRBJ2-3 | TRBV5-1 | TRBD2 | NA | CASSRGTSGIADTQYF | TGCGCCAGCAGCCGAGGGACTAGCGGGATCGCAGATACGCAGTATTTT
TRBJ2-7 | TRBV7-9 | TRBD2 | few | CASTSGTSALGEQYF | TGTGCCAGCACCTCCGGGACTAGCGCCCTGGGGGAGCAGTACTTC
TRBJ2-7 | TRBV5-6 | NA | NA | CASSFTGNEQYF | TGTGCCAGCAGCTTTACGGGGAACGAGCAGTACTTC
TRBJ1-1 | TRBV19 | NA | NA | CASSGGRIEAFF | TGTGCCAGCTCGGGGGGGCGGATTGAAGCTTTCTTT
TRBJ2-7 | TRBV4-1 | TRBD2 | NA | CASSQGASGRAAYEQYF | TGCGCCAGCAGCCAAGGGGCTAGCGGGAGGGCCGCCTACGAGCAGTACTTC
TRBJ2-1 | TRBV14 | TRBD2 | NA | CASSQVAGVGNEQFF | TGTGCCAGCAGCCAGGTAGCGGGAGTCGGCAATGAGCAGTTCTTC
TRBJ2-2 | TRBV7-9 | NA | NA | CASSLTGELFF | TGTGCCAGCAGCCTCACCGGGGAGCTGTTTTTT
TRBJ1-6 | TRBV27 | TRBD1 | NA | CASSYGLYRGDSPLHF | TGTGCCAGCAGTTACGGACTTTACAGGGGAGACTCACCCCTCCACTTT
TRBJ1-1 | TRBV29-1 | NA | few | CSVHRRLSTEAFF | TGCAGCGTTCATCGCAGACTGAGCACTGAAGCTTTCTTT
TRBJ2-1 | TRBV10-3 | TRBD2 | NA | CAIKGKGGFQYNEQFF | TGTGCCATCAAGGGGAAGGGAGGGTTTCAATACAATGAGCAGTTCTTC
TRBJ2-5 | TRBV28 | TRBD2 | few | CAALAGGRFLKTQYF | TGTGCCGCCCTAGCGGGGGGGAGGTTTTTGAAGACCCAGTACTTC
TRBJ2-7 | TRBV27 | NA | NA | CASRRQAFSYEQYF | TGTGCCAGCAGGAGACAGGCGTTCTCCTACGAGCAGTACTTC
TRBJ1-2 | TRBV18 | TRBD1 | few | CASSPDHRGNYGYTF | TGTGCCAGCTCACCGGATCACAGGGGAAACTATGGCTACACCTTC
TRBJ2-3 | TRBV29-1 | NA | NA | CSVDGWLSGTDTQYF | TGCAGCGTTGATGGGTGGTTGAGCGGCACAGATACGCAGTATTTT
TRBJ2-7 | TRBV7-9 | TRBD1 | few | CASSWDGTANYEQYF | TGTGCCAGCAGTTGGGACGGGACAGCCAACTACGAGCAGTACTTC
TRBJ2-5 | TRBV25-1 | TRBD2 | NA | CASSDPRGGQETQYF | TGTGCCAGCAGTGACCCGCGGGGGGGCCAAGAGACCCAGTACTTC